The table lists the clone carrying this TCR beta chain with a count of one. Its specificity is not known. Data came from immunoSEQ multiplex PCR; TCRdb stores just in-frame clones and leaves some out. This table holds fewer than 80,000 clones, 79% found once. The sample is drawn from a study of T cell responses to AZD1222 COVID-19 vaccine. Overall study findings and caveats: Nearly half of unique spike-specific TCRs reportedly avoided B.1.351 and B.1.1.7 mutated regions. At baseline, seropositivity was found in only six AZD1222 recipients. Sampling captured repertoires only after the peak T cell response.

V was trimmed by 6 bases and J by 6 bases, leaving 11 bases between them. Germline CDR1 SQVTM, CDR2 ANQGSEA. CDR3 length equals 11 residues. Sequencing used peripheral blood, obtained on day 0 of MenACWY control vaccination. This clonotype originated in an adult in good health. The chain links TRBV29-1 to TRBJ1-1; D remains unclear. CDR3 amino acids: CSVRLVAEAFF. The CDR3 coding sequence is TGCAGCGTGAGATTGGTAGCTGAAGCTTTCTTT.